This T cell receptor (beta chain) emerged from a study of a mutant IDH1 vaccine in newly diagnosed glioma. Specified time point: week 47, end of study. Alongside topical imiquimod, each dose of vaccine comprised 300 ug of mutant IDH1 20-mer peptide. CDR1 and CDR2 from the germline V gene are LNHNV and YYDKDF (reference sequence). This CDR3 comprises 12 residues. Regarding this clone: Its specificity is not known. One end of the junction does not line up with germline, which may come from a read error.

The table came from immunoSEQ multiplex PCR; TCRdb's copy has only in-frame clones and leaves some out. The top ten clones hold about 4% of a sample with roughly 51,000 clones, roughly 80% of them seen once. Specimen: PBMCs, collected from a glioma patient whose treatment included an IDH1 peptide vaccine. The sequence was collected from a woman aged 25 to 39 with glioma. Some clones in this sample may be carry-over from other donors' samples. V and J are TRBV15 and TRBJ2-5, with a weak D call TRBD2 (5 bases). The CDR3 DNA follows: TGTGCCACCAGCGCCGGGCGGGCAGGCCAGAACTTC. It specifies CATSAGRAGQNF.